This TCR beta chain comes out of a study of cytomegalovirus exposure and HLA in healthy donors. For the study at large: Previous work identified 95 million to 140 million unique TCR beta sequences from around 200 million T cells. Researchers found that roughly 81% of almost 400 genotyped donors fell within the Caucasian-associated ancestry cluster. Findings and caveats of the study: Analyzed later, association rates of TCRs varied across HLA loci, with DRB1 most and HLA-C fewest.

Every donor was a healthy person donating bone marrow. The PCR contained 60 Vbeta and 13 Jbeta primers. Using immunoSEQ multiplex PCR, the repertoire was profiled, and TCRdb retains in-frame clones only, with some absent. The table records about 160,000 clones, 82% of them present only once. In the case of this clone: As yet, its antigen is unknown.

The germline gives CDR1 SGDLS, CDR2 YYNGEE. V was pared by 0 bases and J by 3 bases, with 16 bases between. This CDR3 is 16 amino acids long. The rearrangement uses TRBV9 and TRBJ2-7, with D tentatively TRBD2 (6 bases). This receptor was taken from a girl between 5 and 17 years old in good health and CMV-seropositive. Source material: PBMCs. The CDR3 DNA reads as TGTGCCAGCAGCGTAGGAGGTCCAGCGGAGGGCTACGAGCAGTACTTC. It translates to CASSVGGPAEGYEQYF. Full variable domain (missing parts from reference TRBV9 and TRBJ2-7): DSGVTQTPKHLITATGQRVTLRCSPRSGDLSVYWYQQSLDQGLQFLIQYYNGEERAKGNILERFSAQQFPDLHSELNLSSLELGDSALYFCASSVGGPAEGYEQYFGPGTRLTVT.